Shown below are 21 T cell receptor beta chains from a single sample sequenced in a study of regulatory T cells in long-lasting Graves disease. Sample time point: newly diagnosed GD, antithyroid drugs for less than 3 months. RNA from PBMCs was the source of the TCR library. Relying on iRepertoire HTBI primers and Arm-PCR of CDR3 regions, the team built TCR beta libraries. MiXCR was run by TCRdb on the multiplex PCR reads, yielding one entry per CDR3 protein. This repertoire shows a few hundred thousand distinct CDR3 sequences, 14% found once; its top ten account for approximately 15%. These data also featured in a second study, about T cells in Graves' hyperthyroidism and ophthalmopathy.

The sample in question was peripheral blood mononuclear cells (PBMCs), obtained at new diagnosis, from a patient treated with antithyroid drugs. These receptor sequences come from a woman aged 45 to 65 with Graves disease.

The rearrangement uses TRBV18 and TRBJ2-7; a possible D gene is TRBD1 (5 bases). V lost 1 base to trimming and J lost 5 bases, with 24 bases between them. The length of the CDR3 is 18 residues. The germline V gene has CDR1 KGHSH and CDR2 LQKENI. CDR3 nucleotides: TGTGCCAGCTCACCACTAGAACAAGTCGGCCAGGGTGTCCACGAGCAGTACTTC. Protein product: CASSPLEQVGQGVHEQYF.

This clonotype has a handful of counts. The chain is built from TRBV12-3 or TRBV12-4 and TRBJ1-3; D gene unclear. The CDR3 contains 14 residues. Trimming took 3 bases from V and 1 from J, leaving 7 bases between them. The CDR3 reads CASSLVWSGNTIYF. As DNA, the CDR3 is TGTGCCAGCAGTTTGGTTTGGTCTGGAAACACCATATATTTT.

This clonotype was detected many times. The chain couples TRBV5-1 to TRBJ2-3; possible D gene TRBD2, 5 bases. The germline V gene encodes CDR1 SGHRS and CDR2 YFSETQ. V gave up 2 bases and J gave up 6 bases, with 10 bases separating them. This CDR3 spans 13 amino acids. DNA of the CDR3: TGCGCCAGCAGCTTTTCGGGGTCCGATACGCAGTATTTT. Encoded protein: CASSFSGSDTQYF.

The chain has TRBV7-9 and TRBJ2-3; 7 bases map to TRBD2. Unmatched junction bases numbered 7, after V lost 8 bases and J lost 2 bases. This CDR3 spans 14 amino acids. Per the germline V gene, CDR1 is SEHNR and CDR2 is FQNEAQ (reference sequence). CDR3 bases: TGTGCCAGCTTTCCAAGCGGGATCACAGATACGCAGTATTTT. The encoded protein is CASFPSGITDTQYF.

This clonotype was counted ten times or more. This sequence joins TRBV28 and TRBJ1-2, with a weak D call TRBD1 (6 bases). The CDR3 is made up of 16 amino acids. The germline gives CDR1 MDHEN, CDR2 SYDVKM. With 5 bases removed from V and 0 bases from J, the gap between germline ends came to 16 bases. CDR3 in amino acids: CASSRVPGVANYGYTF. CDR3 bases: TGTGCCAGCAGTCGCGTCCCAGGGGTGGCTAACTATGGCTACACCTTC.

This sequence joins TRBV5-1 and TRBJ2-5, with 9 bases identical to TRBD1. Germline loops: CDR1 SGHRS, CDR2 YFSETQ. V dropped 3 bases and J dropped 5; count of bases not matched to a gene: 5. The CDR3 runs 14 residues. CDR3 in DNA: TGCGCCAGCAGCTCATCCGGACAGGGGGAGACCCAGTACTTC. Translating it yields CASSSSGQGETQYF.

This clonotype was recorded at least ten times. The V and J genes are TRBV12-3 or TRBV12-4 and TRBJ1-1, with D possibly being TRBD1 (5 bases). V lost 6 bases to trimming and J lost 6 bases, with 11 bases between them. CDR3 length: 12 residues. The CDR3 DNA is TGTGCCAGCAGCCCGGGGGTCCCTGAAGCTTTCTTT. Its translation: CASSPGVPEAFF.

This chain uses TRBV5-8 with TRBJ2-4; D is uncertain. In germline, CDR1 is SGHTS, CDR2 YDEGEE. The germline V and J ends were trimmed by 4 bases and 8 bases, with 13 bases remaining between them. This CDR3 comprises 13 residues. The CDR3 region is CASSLVVYHIQYF. Here the CDR3 DNA reads TGTGCCAGCAGCCTGGTAGTTTACCACATTCAGTACTTC.

At least ten counts were recorded for this clonotype. The V call is TRBV5-1, the J call TRBJ2-3, with D possibly matching TRBD1 (5 bases). This CDR3 comprises 15 residues. Germline CDR1 reads SGHRS; CDR2 reads YFSETQ. The ends were cut back, 5 bases at V and 1 base at J, with 14 bases in the middle. CDR3 bases: TGCGCCAGCAGACAGGTCACACCGGGCACAGATACGCAGTATTTT. Its protein product is CASRQVTPGTDTQYF.

This clonotype was seen ten or more times. The chain is built from TRBV20-1 and TRBJ2-7; D may be TRBD1 (5 bases). Germline assignment: CDR1 DFQATT and CDR2 SNEGSKA (reference sequence). This CDR3 is built from 13 residues. Trimming stripped 0 bases from V and 3 bases from J, with 9 bases between. The CDR3 DNA reads TGCAGTGCTAGAGACACGACAGTCTACGAGCAGTACTTC. Amino acids: CSARDTTVYEQYF.

In its sample, this clonotype was seen many times. V is TRBV28 and J is TRBJ2-7; TRBD1 aligns across 9 bases. V lost 7 bases, J lost 1 base, and 8 bases stayed unmatched. The CDR3 loop spans 15 amino acids. CDR1 is MDHEN and CDR2 is SYDVKM in the germline V gene. Here the CDR3 DNA reads TGTGCCAGCATTCCCCGGGACAGGGCTTCCTACGAGCAGTACTTC. It codes for CASIPRDRASYEQYF. Looking up the rest from reference TRBV28 and TRBJ2-7 gives the full variable domain: DVKVTQSSRYLVKRTGEKVFLECVQDMDHENMFWYRQDPGLGLRLIYFSYDVKMKEKGDIPEGYSVSREKKERFSLILESASTNQTSMYLCASIPRDRASYEQYFGPGTRLTVT.

The V call is TRBV10-1, the J call TRBJ2-4; TRBD1 is a possible D gene (6 bases). CDR1 is WNHNN and CDR2 is SYGVQD in the germline V gene (reference sequence). The V and J ends lost 4 bases and 6 bases respectively, with 13 bases between them. This CDR3 has 14 amino acids. The CDR3 nucleotides read TGCGCCAGCAGTGTAGCACAGGGAGCAAACATTCAGTACTTC. Amino acids: CASSVAQGANIQYF.

The table lists this clonotype with a count of one. This sequence joins TRBV4-1 and TRBJ1-5; TRBD1 is a possible D gene (5 bases). CDR1 is MGHRA, CDR2 YSYEKL, per germline. The length of the CDR3 is 15 residues. Trimming took off 0 bases at V and 5 bases at J, with 11 bases between the two ends. The CDR3 region is CASSQDPREDQPQHF. The CDR3 DNA is TGCGCCAGCAGCCAAGATCCCAGGGAGGATCAGCCCCAGCATTTT.

The chain employs TRBV25-1 and TRBJ1-2; 7 bases match TRBD1. This CDR3 has 13 residues. The germline CDR1 and CDR2 sequences are MGHDK and SYGVNS. V trimming: 5 bases; J trimming: 5 bases; junction bases outside the gene matches: 5. CDR3 amino acids: CASSRTGPYGYTF. CDR3 DNA sequence: TGTGCCAGCAGTAGGACAGGTCCTTATGGCTACACCTTC.

The chain recombines TRBV20-1 with TRBJ1-2, with D maybe TRBD1 (6 bases). Germline V gene sequence: CDR1 DFQATT, CDR2 SNEGSKA (reference sequence). V lost 0 bases to trimming and J lost 7 bases, with 15 bases between them. This CDR3 spans 14 amino acids. CDR3 sequence reads: CSARDVRGVSGYTF. The CDR3 coding sequence is TGCAGTGCTAGAGATGTTAGGGGGGTGAGTGGCTACACCTTC.

Comment on this clonotype: An end of the junction does not agree with germline; a read error may underlie this. The chain combines TRBV2 with TRBJ2-1; maybe TRBD1 (6 bases). Germline CDR1 reads SNHLY; CDR2 reads FYNNEI. The CDR3 covers 14 residues. The CDR3 loop reads CASSEQGPGDEQSF. The DNA of the CDR3 is TGTGCCAGCAGTGAACAGGGGCCCGGGGATGAGCAGTCCTTC.

The table lists this clonotype with many counts. This rearrangement joins TRBV11-2 to TRBJ2-1, with unresolved D. The germline gives CDR1 SGHAT, CDR2 FQNNGV. The V gene lost 5 bases and the J gene lost 1 base, with 12 bases spanning the gap. The CDR3 sequence is 15 residues long. The CDR3 nucleotides are TGTGCCAGCAGCGCCATCCGAGGTTCCTACAATGAGCAGTTCTTC. Its translation: CASSAIRGSYNEQFF.

This clonotype was seen repeatedly, ten times or more. A junction boundary mismatches the germline segment, possibly from a read error. This chain uses TRBV28 with TRBJ2-3; 7 bases match TRBD1. The CDR3 extends over 15 amino acids. Germline CDR1 and CDR2: MDHEN and SYDVKM. In DNA form, the CDR3 reads TGTGCCAGCAGTAGTCAGGGGGTTAGCAGAGATACGCAGTATTTT. It specifies CASSSQGVSRDTQYF.

There are many counts of this clonotype. V gene TRBV2 combines with J gene TRBJ2-5; D possibly corresponds to TRBD2 (6 bases). CDR3 size: 13 residues. Trimming pared 6 bases from V and 4 bases from J, leaving 12 bases between. Germline V gives CDR1 SNHLY, CDR2 FYNNEI. Here the CDR3 DNA reads TGTGCCAGCAGGGAGGGGAGCGGAGAGACCCAGTACTTC. Protein: CASREGSGETQYF.

The gene calls are TRBV11-2 and TRBJ2-1; no reliable D call. Germline assignment: CDR1 SGHAT and CDR2 FQNNGV. Trimming removed 6 bases at V and 4 bases at J, with 10 bases between. This CDR3 has 13 amino acids. The CDR3 region has the DNA TGTGCCAGCAGACGACTGCTATACAATGAGCAGTTCTTC. Its translation is CASRRLLYNEQFF.

The V call is TRBV12-3 or TRBV12-4, the J call TRBJ2-7, with 13 bases lining up with TRBD2. The CDR3 has 15 residues. J was trimmed by 2 bases and V by 6 bases; bases with no gene match: 4. For the CDR3, the DNA is TGTGCCAGCAGGCAAGGGACTAGCGGGGCCTACGAGCAGTACTTC. Residues: CASRQGTSGAYEQYF.